Listed below are T cell receptor beta chains from one sample, sequenced in a study of blood T cell repertoires in COVID-19. Here immunoSEQ multiplex PCR was the method, and the copy in TCRdb shows in-frame clones only, minus some. This sample has under 150,000 clones; roughly 72% occur once, and the top ten carry less than 14%. Specimen: peripheral blood. The receptor set was obtained from a human donor in a cohort sampled during active COVID-19. CDR3s include the opening cysteine and the closing phenylalanine or tryptophan. A D gene is named only where the DNA matches it firmly. The size entry is marked missing in some rows and otherwise reads once, few, many or a size class.

J,size,V,D,DNA,CDR3
TRBJ1-5,-,TRBV5-6,TRBD1,TGTGCCAGCAGCCTGACAGGGGGCGTTCAGCCCCAGCATTTT,CASSLTGGVQPQHF
TRBJ1-1,-,TRBV6-5,-,TGTGCCGCGCAGCAGGACATGAACACTGAAGCTTTCTTT,CAAQQDMNTEAFF
TRBJ2-5,-,TRBV2,TRBD2,TGTGCCAGCAGTGATCCTAGCGGGGGGGACCAAGAGACCCAGTACTTC,CASSDPSGGDQETQYF
TRBJ1-1,-,TRBV19,-,TGTGCCAGTAGTCCGATTGGACTTAGGGACACTGAAGCTTTCTTT,CASSPIGLRDTEAFF
TRBJ2-1,-,TRBV2,TRBD1,TGTGCCACCCGGGACAGGGTCTTCGAGCAGTTCTTC,CATRDRVFEQFF
TRBJ1-2,-,TRBV18,-,TGTGCCAGCTCACCTATCCGGGACTGGAACTATGGCTACACCTTC,CASSPIRDWNYGYTF
TRBJ1-2,-,TRBV6-6,-,TGTGCCAGCAGTTATGGGGGGGACTATGGCTACACCTTC,CASSYGGDYGYTF
TRBJ1-1,-,TRBV5-8,-,TGTGCCAGCAGCAGCCCGGGGAGCCGTCAACTAGCTTTCTTT,CASSSPGSRQLAFF
TRBJ2-5,-,TRBV6-5,-,TGTGCCAGCAGTTACTCGGGACAACAAGAGACCCAGTACTTC,CASSYSGQQETQYF
TRBJ2-1,many,TRBV30,TRBD2,TGTGCCTGGAGTGGGCTAGCGGCCGAGCAGTTCTTC,CAWSGLAAEQFF
TRBJ2-2,-,TRBV2,-,TGTGCCAGCAGGACGGGGTTGAACACCGGGGAGCTGTTTTTT,CASRTGLNTGELFF
TRBJ1-1,few,TRBV7-9,TRBD1,TGTGCCAGCAGCCAACTGGGAAGACAGGGGGCGCCGAACACTGAAGCTTTCTTT,CASSQLGRQGAPNTEAFF
TRBJ1-5,many,TRBV6-6,-,TGTGCCAGCAGTTACGGGGGGGCAGAACAGCCCCAGCATTTT,CASSYGGAEQPQHF
TRBJ2-3,-,TRBV5-1,-,TGCGCCAGCAGCTCGGGGTCTATCACAGATACGCAGTATTTT,CASSSGSITDTQYF
TRBJ2-2,-,TRBV14,TRBD1,TGTGCCAGCAGCCAGTTCGACAGGGATAGGAACGGGGAGCTGTTTTTT,CASSQFDRDRNGELFF
TRBJ1-6,-,TRBV10-3,-,TGTGCCATCAGCGCGGACATAGCGGGCTCACCCCTCCACTTT,CAISADIAGSPLHF
TRBJ2-3,-,TRBV6-2/TRBV6-3,TRBD2,TGTGCCAGCACCCCCTCAGCGGGGGGACTAACAGATACGCAGTATTTT,CASTPSAGGLTDTQYF
TRBJ1-1,-,TRBV12-5,-,TGTGCTAGTGGTTTGGTACGGGGGGCGGACACTGAAGCTTTCTTT,CASGLVRGADTEAFF
TRBJ2-7,-,TRBV20-1,-,TGCAGTGCTAAACAGCCTTACGAGCAGTACTTC,CSAKQPYEQYF
TRBJ2-1,-,TRBV3-1/TRBV3-2,-,TGTGCCAGCAGCCAAGATTGGTCACGGAGGGACGATGAGCAGTTCTTC,CASSQDWSRRDDEQFF
TRBJ1-2,-,TRBV9,-,TGTGCCAGCAGCTCCCTCGGGGTTTTCTATGGCTACACCTTC,CASSSLGVFYGYTF
TRBJ2-3,-,TRBV3-1/TRBV3-2,TRBD2,TGTGCCAGCAGCCAAGGAGCGGGGGGGCAGGGAACGCAGTATTTT,CASSQGAGGQGTQYF
TRBJ2-1,-,TRBV2,-,TGTGCCAGCAGTGTGAGGTCTAGCCGAAACAATGAGCAGTTCTTC,CASSVRSSRNNEQFF
TRBJ1-4,-,TRBV5-1,TRBD1,TGCGCCAGCAGCGGGACAGGGGGCGTTGAAAAACTGTTTTTT,CASSGTGGVEKLFF
TRBJ2-1,few,TRBV7-9,TRBD1,TGTGCCAGCAGTCCCTACTCCGGGACAGGGGCCAATGAGCAGTTCTTC,CASSPYSGTGANEQFF
TRBJ1-5,medium-sized,TRBV27,TRBD1,TGTGCCAGCGCGGACAGGGGTAGCAATCAGCCCCAGCATTTT,CASADRGSNQPQHF
TRBJ1-4,-,TRBV30,-,TGTGCCTGGGGAGGGGAGGTTGAAAAACTGTTTTTT,CAWGGEVEKLFF
TRBJ2-6,-,TRBV28,-,TGTGCCAGCAGCGACGGGGGTTCTGGGGCCAACGTCCTGACTTTC,CASSDGGSGANVLTF
TRBJ2-7,-,TRBV7-9,-,TGTGCCAGCAGCTTGGGCAGGGGTAACGCCTACGAGCAGTACTTC,CASSLGRGNAYEQYF
TRBJ1-2,-,TRBV6-5,TRBD1,TGTGCCAGCAGCGTTAGGGACAGGGCCGCCTATGGCTACACCTTC,CASSVRDRAAYGYTF
TRBJ1-2,few,TRBV5-6,TRBD1,TGTGCCAGCAGCCGGGGACAGGGGGTTGGTTATGGCTACACCTTC,CASSRGQGVGYGYTF
TRBJ1-1,-,TRBV19,-,TGTGCCAGTAGTATTGGGTTAGCCGATGAAGCTTTCTTT,CASSIGLADEAFF
TRBJ2-3,once,TRBV10-1,TRBD2,TGCGCCAGCAGTGGAGGGACTAGCGGGGTAGCAGATACGCAGTATTTT,CASSGGTSGVADTQYF
TRBJ1-2,-,TRBV28,TRBD1,TGTGCCAGCAGTCGGGGGACAGGGGATCGGGGCTACACCTTC,CASSRGTGDRGYTF
TRBJ1-1,-,TRBV9,-,TGTGCCAGCGGGGGAGGAGGGACTGAAGCTTTCTTT,CASGGGGTEAFF
TRBJ1-1,few,TRBV6-5,TRBD1,TGTGCCAGCAGTTCCGGAGACAGGGGGCAACCTGAAGCTTTCTTT,CASSSGDRGQPEAFF
TRBJ1-1,-,TRBV6-2/TRBV6-3,-,TGTGCCAGCAGCGGACTCATGAACACTGAAGCTTTCTTT,CASSGLMNTEAFF
TRBJ2-7,-,TRBV10-1,-,TGCGCCAGCAGTGAGTCGGCGGCGGGGGCTAGGCAGTACTTC,CASSESAAGARQYF
TRBJ2-3,-,TRBV2,TRBD2,TGTGCCAGCATAGGAGGACTAGCGGCAGATACGCAGTATTTT,CASIGGLAADTQYF
TRBJ2-5,few,TRBV4-2,TRBD2,TGTGCCAGCAGCCAAGGCGGGGGGGCCCAAGAGACCCAGTACTTC,CASSQGGGAQETQYF
TRBJ1-2,few,TRBV6-5,TRBD1,TGTGCCAGCAGTTGGGACAGATACTATGGCTACACCTTC,CASSWDRYYGYTF
TRBJ2-7,many,TRBV28,TRBD1,TGTGCCAGCAGTTCCCGGACAGGGGGCCACATCTACGAGCAGTACTTC,CASSSRTGGHIYEQYF
TRBJ2-7,-,TRBV19,-,TGTGCCAGTAGTATAAACGGTGCCTACGAGCAGTACTTC,CASSINGAYEQYF
TRBJ2-7,many,TRBV13,-,TGTGCCAGCAGCTTAGGCCTCGGCGGGACTCCGGCCTACGAGCAGTACTTC,CASSLGLGGTPAYEQYF
TRBJ2-7,-,TRBV3-1/TRBV3-2,TRBD1,TGTGCCAGCAGCTTTGGGACAGGGGCCTACGAGCAGTACTTC,CASSFGTGAYEQYF
TRBJ2-3,many,TRBV20-1,-,TGCAGTGCTAGTGACAGTCCAGATACGCAGTATTTT,CSASDSPDTQYF
TRBJ1-1,-,TRBV4-1,-,TGCGCCAGCAGCCAAGAGGGGGGACTTAACACTGAAGCTTTCTTT,CASSQEGGLNTEAFF
TRBJ2-6,-,TRBV10-3,TRBD2,TGTGCCATCGGGTCTAGCGGGGGGGTCTCTGGGGCCAACGTCCTGACTTTC,CAIGSSGGVSGANVLTF
TRBJ1-4,-,TRBV19,-,TGTGCCAGTAGCCCGGGGGGCGCGGGTGAAAAACTGTTTTTT,CASSPGGAGEKLFF
TRBJ1-1,-,TRBV3-1/TRBV3-2,TRBD1,TGTGCCAGCAGCCGTCCGGGACAGGTTGGAGGCACTGAAGCTTTCTTT,CASSRPGQVGGTEAFF
TRBJ1-2,-,TRBV6-5,-,TGTGCCAGCAGTAGAGAACGTGATGGCTACACCTTC,CASSRERDGYTF
TRBJ2-7,-,TRBV5-6,-,TGTGCCAGCAGCCAGGCTGGGCAGGGCCTCCCCTACGAGCAGTACTTC,CASSQAGQGLPYEQYF
TRBJ2-7,-,TRBV5-4,-,TGTGCCAGCAGCTTGGGTTGGCAGGGGGAGGACGAGCAGTACTTC,CASSLGWQGEDEQYF